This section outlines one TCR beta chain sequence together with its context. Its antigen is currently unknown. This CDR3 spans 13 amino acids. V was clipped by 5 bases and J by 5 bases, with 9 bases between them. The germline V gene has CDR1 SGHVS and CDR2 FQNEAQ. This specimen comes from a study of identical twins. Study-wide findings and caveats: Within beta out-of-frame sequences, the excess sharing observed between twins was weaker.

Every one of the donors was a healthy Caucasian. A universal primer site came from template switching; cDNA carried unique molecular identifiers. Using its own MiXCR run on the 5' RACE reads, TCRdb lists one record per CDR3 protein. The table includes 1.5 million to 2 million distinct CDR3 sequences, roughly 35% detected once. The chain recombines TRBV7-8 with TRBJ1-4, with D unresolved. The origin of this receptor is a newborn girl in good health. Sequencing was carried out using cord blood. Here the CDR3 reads CASSGQINEKLFF. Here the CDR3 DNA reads TGTGCCAGCAGCGGGCAGATCAATGAAAAACTGTTTTTT.